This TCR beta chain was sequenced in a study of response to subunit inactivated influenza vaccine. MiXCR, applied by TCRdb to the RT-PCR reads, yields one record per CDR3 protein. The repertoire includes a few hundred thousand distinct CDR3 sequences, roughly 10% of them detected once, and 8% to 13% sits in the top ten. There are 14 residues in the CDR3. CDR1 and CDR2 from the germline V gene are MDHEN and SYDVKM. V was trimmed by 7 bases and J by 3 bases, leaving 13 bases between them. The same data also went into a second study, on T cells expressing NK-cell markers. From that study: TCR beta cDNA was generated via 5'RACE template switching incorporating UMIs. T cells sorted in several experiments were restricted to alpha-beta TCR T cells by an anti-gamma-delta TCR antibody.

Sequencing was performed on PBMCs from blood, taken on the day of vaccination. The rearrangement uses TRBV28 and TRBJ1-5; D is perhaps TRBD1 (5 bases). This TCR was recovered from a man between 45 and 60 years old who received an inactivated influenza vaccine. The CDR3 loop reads CASISDGTNQPQHF. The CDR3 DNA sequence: TGTGCCAGCATCTCTGACGGGACCAATCAGCCCCAGCATTTT.